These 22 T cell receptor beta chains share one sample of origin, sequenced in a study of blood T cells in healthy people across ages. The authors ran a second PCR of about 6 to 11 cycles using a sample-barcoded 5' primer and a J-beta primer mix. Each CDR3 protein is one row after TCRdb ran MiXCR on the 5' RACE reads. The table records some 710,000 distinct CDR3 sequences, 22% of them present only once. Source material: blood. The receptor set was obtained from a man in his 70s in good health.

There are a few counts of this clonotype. The DNA for the CDR3 is TGTGCCAGCAGCCCCGGATCCCAAAGCTCCTACAATGAGCAGTTCTTC. Its translation: CASSPGSQSSYNEQFF. The J gene is TRBJ2-1, the V gene TRBV11-3; unclear D gene. V was cut by 5 bases and J by 0 bases, with 14 bases left in between. The CDR3 runs 16 residues. Germline V lookup: CDR1 SGHNT, CDR2 YENEEA. Full variable domain (missing parts from reference TRBV11-3 and TRBJ2-1): EAGVVQSPRYKIIEKKQPVAFWCNPISGHNTLYWYLQNLGQGPELLIRYENEEAVDDSQLPKDRFSAERLKGVDSTLKIQPAELGDSAVYLCASSPGSQSSYNEQFFGPGTRLTVL.

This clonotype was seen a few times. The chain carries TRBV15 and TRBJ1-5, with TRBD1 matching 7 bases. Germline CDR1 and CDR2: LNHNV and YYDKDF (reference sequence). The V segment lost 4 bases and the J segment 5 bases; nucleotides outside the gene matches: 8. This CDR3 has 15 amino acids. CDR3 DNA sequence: TGTGCCACCAGCATAGGATACAGGGGAGATCAGCCCCAGCATTTT. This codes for CATSIGYRGDQPQHF. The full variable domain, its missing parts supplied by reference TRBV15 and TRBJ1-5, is DAMVIQNPRYQVTQFGKPVTLSCSQTLNHNVMYWYQQKSSQAPKLLFHYYDKDFNNEADTPDNFQSRRPNTSFCFLDIRSPGLGDTAMYLCATSIGYRGDQPQHFGDGTRLSIL.

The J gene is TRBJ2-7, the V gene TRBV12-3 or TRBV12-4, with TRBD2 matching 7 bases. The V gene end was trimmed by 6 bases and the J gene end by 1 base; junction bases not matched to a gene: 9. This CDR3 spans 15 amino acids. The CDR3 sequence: CASRPNGLVSYEQYF. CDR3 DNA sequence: TGTGCCAGCAGGCCGAATGGACTAGTTTCCTACGAGCAGTACTTC.

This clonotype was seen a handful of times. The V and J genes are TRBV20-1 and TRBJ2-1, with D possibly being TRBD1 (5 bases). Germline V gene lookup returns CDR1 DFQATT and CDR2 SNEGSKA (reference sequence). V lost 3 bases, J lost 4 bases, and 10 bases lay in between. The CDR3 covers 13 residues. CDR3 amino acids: CSASPAGYNEQFF. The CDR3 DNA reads TGCAGTGCTAGCCCGGCAGGGTACAATGAGCAGTTCTTC.

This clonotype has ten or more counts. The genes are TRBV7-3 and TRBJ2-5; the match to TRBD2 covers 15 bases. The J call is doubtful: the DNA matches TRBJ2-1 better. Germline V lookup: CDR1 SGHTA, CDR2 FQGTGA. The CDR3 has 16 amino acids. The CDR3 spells CASSPLGLAGGNEQFF. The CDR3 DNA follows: TGTGCCAGCAGCCCGTTGGGACTAGCGGGAGGCAATGAGCAGTTCTTC.

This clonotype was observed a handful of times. Here the CDR3 reads CASSLGTGVPKAFF. The CDR3 coding sequence is TGTGCCAGCAGTTTAGGGACAGGGGTGCCGAAAGCTTTCTTT. This rearrangement joins TRBV27 to TRBJ1-1; 10 nucleotides agree with TRBD1. There are 14 residues in the CDR3. V shed 2 bases, J shed 9 bases, and the junction held 6 bases outside the gene matches. Germline values: CDR1 MNHEY, CDR2 SMNVEV (reference sequence).

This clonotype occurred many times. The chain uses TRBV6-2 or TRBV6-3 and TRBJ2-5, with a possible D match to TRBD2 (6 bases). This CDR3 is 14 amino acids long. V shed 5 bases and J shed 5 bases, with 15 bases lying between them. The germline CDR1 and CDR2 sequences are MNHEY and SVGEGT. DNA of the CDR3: TGTGCCAGCAGTCTGAGACTAGTAGCGGAGACCCAGTACTTC. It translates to CASSLRLVAETQYF.

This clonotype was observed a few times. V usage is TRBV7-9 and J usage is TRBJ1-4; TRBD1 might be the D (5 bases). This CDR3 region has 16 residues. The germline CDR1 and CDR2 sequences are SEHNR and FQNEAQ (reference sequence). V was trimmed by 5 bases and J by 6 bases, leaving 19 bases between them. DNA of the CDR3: TGTGCCAGCAGCCACCCCCGGCAAGGGGCTGATGAAAAACTGTTTTTT. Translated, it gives CASSHPRQGADEKLFF.

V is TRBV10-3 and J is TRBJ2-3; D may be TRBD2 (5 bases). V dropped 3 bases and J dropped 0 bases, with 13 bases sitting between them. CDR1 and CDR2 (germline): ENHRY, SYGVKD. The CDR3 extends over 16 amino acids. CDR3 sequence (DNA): TGTGCCATCAGTGACTTGGGGAGAGCTAGCACAGATACGCAGTATTTT. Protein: CAISDLGRASTDTQYF.

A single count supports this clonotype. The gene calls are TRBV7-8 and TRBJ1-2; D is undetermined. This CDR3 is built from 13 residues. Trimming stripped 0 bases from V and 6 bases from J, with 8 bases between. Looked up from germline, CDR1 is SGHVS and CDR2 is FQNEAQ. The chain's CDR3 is CASSLARVDGYTF. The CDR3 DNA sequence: TGTGCCAGCAGCTTAGCCCGGGTAGATGGCTACACCTTC.

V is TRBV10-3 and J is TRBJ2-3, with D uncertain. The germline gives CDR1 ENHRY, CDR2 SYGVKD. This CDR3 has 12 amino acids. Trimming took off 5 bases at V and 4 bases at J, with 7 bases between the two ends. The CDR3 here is CAISRLADTQYF. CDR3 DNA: TGTGCCATCAGTAGACTGGCAGATACGCAGTATTTT.

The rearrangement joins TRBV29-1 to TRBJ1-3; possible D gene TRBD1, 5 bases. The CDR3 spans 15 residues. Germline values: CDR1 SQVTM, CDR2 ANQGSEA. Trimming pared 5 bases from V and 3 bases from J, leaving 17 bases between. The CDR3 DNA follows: TGCAGCGTTTCCCCCCAGGGAAGTAGTGGAAACACCATATATTTT. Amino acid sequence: CSVSPQGSSGNTIYF.

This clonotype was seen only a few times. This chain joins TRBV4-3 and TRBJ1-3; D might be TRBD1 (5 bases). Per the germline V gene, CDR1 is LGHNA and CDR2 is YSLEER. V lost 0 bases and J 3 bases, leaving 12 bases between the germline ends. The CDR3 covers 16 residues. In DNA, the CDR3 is TGCGCCAGCAGCCAAGATTACAGGAAAGGTGGAAACACCATATATTTT. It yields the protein CASSQDYRKGGNTIYF.

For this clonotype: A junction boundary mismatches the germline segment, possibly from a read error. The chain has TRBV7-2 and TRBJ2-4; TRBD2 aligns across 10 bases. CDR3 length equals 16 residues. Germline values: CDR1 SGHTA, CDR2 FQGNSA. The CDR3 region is CACSSSGSSAKNIQYF. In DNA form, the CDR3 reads TGTGCCTGCAGCTCTAGCGGGAGCTCAGCCAAAAACATTCAGTACTTC.

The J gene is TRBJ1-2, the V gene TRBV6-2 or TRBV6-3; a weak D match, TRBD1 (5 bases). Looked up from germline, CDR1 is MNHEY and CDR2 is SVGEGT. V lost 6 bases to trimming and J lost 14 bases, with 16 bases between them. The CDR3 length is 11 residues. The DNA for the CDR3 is TGTGCCAGCAGCCGCGGGACGGCGGCGACCTTC. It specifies CASSRGTAATF.

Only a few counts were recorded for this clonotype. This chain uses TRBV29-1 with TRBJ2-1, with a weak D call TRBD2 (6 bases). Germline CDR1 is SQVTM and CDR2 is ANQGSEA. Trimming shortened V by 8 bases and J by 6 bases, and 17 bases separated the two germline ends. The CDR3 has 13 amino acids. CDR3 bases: TGCAGCCAGTCGGGAGAACTGGGCAATGAGCAGTTCTTC. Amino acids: CSQSGELGNEQFF.

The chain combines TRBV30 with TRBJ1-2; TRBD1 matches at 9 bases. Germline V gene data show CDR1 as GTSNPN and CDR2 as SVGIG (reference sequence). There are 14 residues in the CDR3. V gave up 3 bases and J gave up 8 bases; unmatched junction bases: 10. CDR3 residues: CAWRVPGTGQGYTF. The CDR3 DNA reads TGTGCCTGGAGGGTACCCGGGACAGGGCAAGGCTACACCTTC.

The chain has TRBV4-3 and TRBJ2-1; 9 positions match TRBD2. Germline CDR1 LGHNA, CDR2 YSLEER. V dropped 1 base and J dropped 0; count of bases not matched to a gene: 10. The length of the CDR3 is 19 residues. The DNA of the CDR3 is TGCGCCAGCAGCCAAGTCGATAGCGGGAGAAGAGGCTCCTACAATGAGCAGTTCTTC. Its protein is CASSQVDSGRRGSYNEQFF.

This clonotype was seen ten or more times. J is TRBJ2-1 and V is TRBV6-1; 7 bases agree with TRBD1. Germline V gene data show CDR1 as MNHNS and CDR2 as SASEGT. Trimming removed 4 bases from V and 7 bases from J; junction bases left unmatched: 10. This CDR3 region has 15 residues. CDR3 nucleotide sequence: TGTGCCAGCAGTGGCTCTCAGGGGGTCCGTAATGAGCAGTTCTTC. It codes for CASSGSQGVRNEQFF.

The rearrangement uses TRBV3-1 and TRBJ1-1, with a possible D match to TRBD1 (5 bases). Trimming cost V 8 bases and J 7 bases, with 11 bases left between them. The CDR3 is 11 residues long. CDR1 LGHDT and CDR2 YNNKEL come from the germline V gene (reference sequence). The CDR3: CASRGRGEAFF. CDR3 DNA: TGTGCCAGCCGGGGACGGGGTGAAGCTTTCTTT.

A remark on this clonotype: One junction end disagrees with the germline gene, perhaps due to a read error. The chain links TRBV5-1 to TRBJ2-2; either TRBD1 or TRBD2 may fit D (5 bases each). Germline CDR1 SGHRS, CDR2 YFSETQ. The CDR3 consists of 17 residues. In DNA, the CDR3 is TGCGCCAGCAGCTTTGACGACTATTTCGCGAACACCGGGGCGCTGTTTTTT. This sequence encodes CASSFDDYFANTGALFF.

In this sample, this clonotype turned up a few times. CDR3 residues: CASSPDLSDRGILFF. The CDR3 DNA sequence: TGTGCCAGCTCACCTGACTTATCGGACAGGGGGATCCTGTTTTTT. The rearrangement uses TRBV18 and TRBJ1-4; TRBD1 matches at 10 bases. After removal of 3 bases from V and 14 bases from J, the junction contained 12 bases not matched to a gene. In germline, CDR1 is KGHSH, CDR2 LQKENI. The CDR3 spans 15 residues.